One and the same sample provided the 27 T cell receptor beta chains below, sequenced in a study of blood T cell repertoires in COVID-19. The assay was immunoSEQ multiplex PCR, and TCRdb's table has in-frame clones only and misses some. The data contain roughly 70,000 clones, approximately 90% of them singletons. Sequencing input: peripheral blood. These receptors came from a middle-aged man with COVID-19, enrolled during active disease.

The chain combines TRBV9 with TRBJ2-1; TRBD1 is a possible D gene (6 bases). V was pared by 0 bases and J by 4 bases, with 11 bases between. Germline loops: CDR1 SGDLS, CDR2 YYNGEE. CDR3 length: 15 amino acids. The CDR3 spells CASSVGQGQYNEQFF. As DNA, the CDR3 is TGTGCCAGCAGCGTAGGTCAGGGGCAATACAATGAGCAGTTCTTC.

This clone was detected only once. In nucleotides, the CDR3 is TGTGCCAGCAGCTTAAACCGCCCAGCGGAGACCCAGTACTTC. This gives the protein CASSLNRPAETQYF. The chain joins TRBV7-9 to TRBJ2-5; D is undetermined. The V end was cut by 2 bases, the J end by 5 bases, with 12 bases between. The germline V gene encodes CDR1 SEHNR and CDR2 FQNEAQ (reference sequence). The CDR3 has 14 residues.

This clone was observed a handful of times. V is TRBV12-5 and J is TRBJ2-7; TRBD2 matches 11 bases. The CDR3 contains 19 residues. Germline trimming cut 0 bases from V and 2 bases from J; bases unmatched to any gene: 12. Germline CDR1 LGHNT, CDR2 FRNRAP. The CDR3, as DNA: TGTGCTAGTGGTTTGGTAGGACTAGCGGGCCGTTCCAGACCCTACGAGCAGTACGTC. Translation gives CASGLVGLAGRSRPYEQYV.

The rearrangement links TRBV28 to TRBJ2-7; the match to TRBD2 covers 9 bases. The junction had 3 bases not matched to a gene; V was cut back by 1 base and J by 2 bases. CDR1 MDHEN and CDR2 SYDVKM come from the germline V gene. CDR3 length: 15 residues. The CDR3 protein is CASSLSAGGPYEQYF. The DNA for the CDR3 is TGTGCCAGCAGTTTATCAGCGGGGGGTCCCTACGAGCAGTACTTC.

The table lists this clone with a count of one. The chain has TRBV7-9 and TRBJ2-7; 8 nucleotides agree with TRBD2. V lost 3 bases, J lost 5 bases, and 3 bases stayed unmatched. In germline, CDR1 is SEHNR, CDR2 FQNEAQ (reference sequence). The CDR3 spans 13 residues. The CDR3 here is CASSFGGANEQYV. Written as DNA, the CDR3 is TGTGCCAGCAGCTTCGGGGGGGCCAACGAGCAGTACGTC.

The V call is TRBV5-8, the J call TRBJ2-1; 11 positions agree with TRBD2. The CDR3 sequence is 17 residues long. Trimming removed 3 bases from V and 5 bases from J; junction bases left unmatched: 10. Germline CDR1 SGHTS, CDR2 YDEGEE. As DNA, the CDR3 is TGTGCCAGCAGCTCCCTAGCGGGGGGTATATTTAACAATGAGCAGTTCTTC. Translated: CASSSLAGGIFNNEQFF. The variable domain in full, completed from reference TRBV5-8 and TRBJ2-1, reads EAGVTQSPTHLIKTRGQQATLRCSPISGHTSVYWYQQALGLGLQFLLWYDEGEERNRGNFPPRFSGRQFPNYSSELNVNALELEDSALYLCASSSLAGGIFNNEQFFGPGTRLTVL.

The chain combines TRBV6-1 with TRBJ2-3; D might be TRBD2 (6 bases). The CDR3 contains 17 residues. Trimming left V 2 bases short and J 2 bases short, with 17 bases between. Germline CDR1 is MNHNS and CDR2 is SASEGT. For the CDR3, the DNA is TGTGCCAGCAGTGAACAGGGAGCGGGTGTTCCCACAGATACGCAGTATTTT. Its protein product is CASSEQGAGVPTDTQYF.

The chain joins TRBV20-1 to TRBJ2-2; D not certain. This CDR3 comprises 13 residues. CDR1 and CDR2 from the germline V gene are DFQATT and SNEGSKA (reference sequence). Trimming removed 3 bases from V and 1 base from J, with 6 bases in between. The CDR3 is CSASAQNTGELFF. DNA for the CDR3: TGCAGTGCTAGTGCCCAGAACACCGGGGAGCTGTTTTTT.

Regarding this clone: Other nucleotide sequences from this sample produce the same CDR3. The chain employs TRBV9 and TRBJ2-3, with TRBD1 as a possible D gene (6 bases). Trimming cost V 0 bases and J 0 bases, with 11 bases left between them. Germline V CDR1 and CDR2: SGDLS, YYNGEE. The CDR3 contains 16 residues. In DNA, the CDR3 is TGTGCCAGCAGCGTAGTAGGGCAGGGGAGCACAGATACGCAGTATTTT. Its protein product is CASSVVGQGSTDTQYF. The variable domain in full, with the rest retrieved from reference TRBV9 and TRBJ2-3, is DSGVTQTPKHLITATGQRVTLRCSPRSGDLSVYWYQQSLDQGLQFLIQYYNGEERAKGNILERFSAQQFPDLHSELNLSSLELGDSALYFCASSVVGQGSTDTQYFGPGTRLTVL.

V is TRBV9 and J is TRBJ2-7; 8 bases line up with TRBD1. This CDR3 has 13 residues. Trimming removed 4 bases from V and 3 bases from J; junction bases left unmatched: 3. Germline assignment: CDR1 SGDLS and CDR2 YYNGEE. DNA for the CDR3: TGTGCCAGCAGCCCAGGGGGCGTCTACGAGCAGTACTTC. Its protein product is CASSPGGVYEQYF.

The chain is built from TRBV6-1 and TRBJ2-7; D gene ambiguous. The CDR3 sequence is 13 residues long. Between the trimmed V and J ends, which lost 0 bases and 9 bases, there was a span of 12 bases. Per germline, CDR1 MNHNS and CDR2 SASEGT. The CDR3 protein is CASSEALIAGQYV. The CDR3 DNA reads as TGTGCCAGCAGTGAAGCGTTAATAGCTGGGCAGTACGTC.

The table lists this clone with a count of one. CDR3 bases: TGTGCCAGCAGCAGGGACAGAAACACCATATATTTT. Its translation is CASSRDRNTIYF. The rearrangement joins TRBV5-6 to TRBJ1-3; D possibly corresponds to TRBD1 (6 bases). There are 12 residues in the CDR3. Per germline, CDR1 SGHDT and CDR2 YYEEEE. Trimming left V 4 bases short and J 5 bases short, with 7 bases between.

The chain uses TRBV27 and TRBJ1-1; D may be TRBD1 (5 bases). The CDR3 is 14 residues long. V shed 2 bases and J shed 0 bases, with 7 bases lying between them. Germline V gene data show CDR1 as MNHEY and CDR2 as SMNVEV (reference sequence). The CDR3, as DNA: TGTGCCAGCAGTTTAACAGGTCTGAACACTGAAGCTTTCTTT. Amino acid sequence: CASSLTGLNTEAFF.

The chain links TRBV5-1 to TRBJ2-2; 7 positions match TRBD1. CDR3 size: 15 residues. The germline V gene has CDR1 SGHRS and CDR2 YFSETQ. V gave up 1 base and J gave up 3 bases; unmatched junction bases: 3. The CDR3 is CASSLKGGDTGELFF. The CDR3 DNA follows: TGCGCCAGCAGCTTGAAAGGGGGCGACACCGGGGAGCTGTTTTTT.

The V gene is TRBV11-2, the J gene TRBJ1-6; the match to TRBD1 covers 9 bases. The trim removed 4 bases at V and 8 bases at J, leaving 3 bases unmatched. Germline V lookup: CDR1 SGHAT, CDR2 FQNNGV. There are 14 residues in the CDR3. Here the CDR3 reads CASSSQGADSPLHF. For the CDR3, the DNA is TGTGCCAGCAGCTCACAGGGGGCGGATTCACCCCTCCACTTT.

This chain connects TRBV25-1 to TRBJ1-1; D is undetermined. V was pared by 2 bases and J by 2 bases, with 3 bases between. This CDR3 spans 12 amino acids. Per germline, CDR1 MGHDK and CDR2 SYGVNS. This CDR3 is CASSEHNTEAFF. CDR3 coding DNA: TGTGCCAGCAGTGAACATAACACTGAAGCTTTCTTT. Full variable domain (outside the CDR3, taken from reference TRBV25-1 and TRBJ1-1): EADIYQTPRYLVIGTGKKITLECSQTMGHDKMYWYQQDPGMELHLIHYSYGVNSTEKGDLSSESTVSRIRTEHFPLTLESARPSHTSQYLCASSEHNTEAFFGQGTRLTVV.

The rearrangement uses TRBV19 and TRBJ2-2, with unresolved D. Germline V gene sequence: CDR1 LNHDA, CDR2 SQIVND (reference sequence). The CDR3 has 14 amino acids. V was shortened by 3 bases and J by 0 bases, with 5 bases between the two germline ends. As DNA, the CDR3 is TGTGCCAGTAGTATCTCTGCGAACACCGGGGAGCTGTTTTTT. Protein sequence: CASSISANTGELFF. The whole variable domain, filled in from reference TRBV19 and TRBJ2-2, reads DGGITQSPKYLFRKEGQNVTLSCEQNLNHDAMYWYRQDPGQGLRLIYYSQIVNDFQKGDIAEGYSVSREKKESFPLTVTSAQKNPTAFYLCASSISANTGELFFGEGSRLTVL.

The rearrangement joins TRBV7-8 to TRBJ2-7, with 7 bases matching TRBD1. Losses at the gene ends were 10 bases for V and 0 bases for J; bases not matched to a gene: 6. This CDR3 is 13 amino acids long. From germline, CDR1 is SGHVS and CDR2 FQNEAQ. The CDR3 DNA sequence: TGTGCCACCAGACAGGGCAGCTCCTACGAGCAGTACTTC. It is translated as CATRQGSSYEQYF.

The chain employs TRBV30 and TRBJ1-1, with D unresolved. Germline CDR1 and CDR2: GTSNPN and SVGIG (reference sequence). Trimming removed 4 bases at V and 7 bases at J, with 22 bases between. The CDR3 sequence is 15 residues long. The CDR3 protein is CAWNRLEGGTGEAFF. The CDR3 DNA reads as TGTGCCTGGAATCGGTTGGAGGGCGGTACGGGTGAAGCTTTCTTT.

The chain employs TRBV9 and TRBJ2-2, with 7 bases fitting TRBD2. Germline CDR1 SGDLS, CDR2 YYNGEE. CDR3 length: 16 residues. Losses at the gene ends were 0 bases for V and 0 bases for J; bases not matched to a gene: 2. The CDR3 sequence is CASSVAGGANTGELFF. The CDR3, as DNA: TGTGCCAGCAGCGTAGCTGGGGGGGCGAACACCGGGGAGCTGTTTTTT.

The V call is TRBV19, the J call TRBJ1-5; TRBD1 matches at 9 bases. The germline gives CDR1 LNHDA, CDR2 SQIVND (reference sequence). V trimming: 7 bases; J trimming: 7 bases; junction bases outside the gene matches: 8. The CDR3 contains 14 residues. CDR3 DNA sequence: TGTGCCAGTACCACAACAGGGGGCGGGCAGCCCCAGCATTTT. Protein: CASTTTGGGQPQHF.

This chain links TRBV7-3 with TRBJ2-3; D possibly corresponds to TRBD1 (6 bases). The ends were cut back, 5 bases at V and 5 bases at J, with 17 bases in the middle. The CDR3 has 15 amino acids. Germline values: CDR1 SGHTA, CDR2 FQGTGA. Here the CDR3 DNA reads TGTGCCAGCAGCATTGGGGGCGCGTCTAAAGATACGCAGTATTTT. This translates into CASSIGGASKDTQYF.

The CDR3 nucleotides are TGTGCCAGCAGCCCGGGGGTTTTCACAGATACGCAGTATTTT. Its protein product is CASSPGVFTDTQYF. The J gene is TRBJ2-3, the V gene TRBV9; maybe TRBD2 (6 bases). V shed 4 bases and J shed 2 bases, with 11 bases lying between them. The CDR3 loop spans 14 amino acids. Germline V gene lookup returns CDR1 SGDLS and CDR2 YYNGEE. The full variable domain, in which reference TRBV9 and TRBJ2-3 provide the parts outside the CDR3, is DSGVTQTPKHLITATGQRVTLRCSPRSGDLSVYWYQQSLDQGLQFLIQYYNGEERAKGNILERFSAQQFPDLHSELNLSSLELGDSALYFCASSPGVFTDTQYFGPGTRLTVL.

V and J are TRBV19 and TRBJ2-1; possible D gene TRBD1, 5 bases. CDR3 size: 15 residues. Trimming pared 6 bases from V and 4 bases from J, leaving 16 bases between. Germline V lookup: CDR1 LNHDA, CDR2 SQIVND (reference sequence). The CDR3 protein is CASRPNNRKYNEQFF. Here the CDR3 DNA reads TGTGCCAGTAGGCCGAATAACAGGAAATACAATGAGCAGTTCTTC.

The rearrangement links TRBV25-1 to TRBJ2-1; a possible D gene is TRBD1 (6 bases). CDR1 is MGHDK, CDR2 SYGVNS, per germline. This CDR3 contains 13 residues. Trimming removed 4 bases from V and 3 bases from J, with 7 bases in between. The DNA of the CDR3 is TGTGCCAGCAGTGCGGGACACTACAATGAGCAGTTCTTC. It codes for CASSAGHYNEQFF.

The rearrangement joins TRBV28 to TRBJ2-1; 16 nucleotides align to TRBD2. The CDR3 is 18 amino acids. V was pared by 1 base and J by 9 bases, with 9 bases of the junction left unmatched. Germline-derived CDR1 and CDR2 are MDHEN and SYDVKM. The CDR3 coding sequence is TGTGCCAGCAGTTTATCCGGGACTAGCGGGAGGGCCTACTCTGAGCAGTTCTTC. Translating gives CASSLSGTSGRAYSEQFF.

The genes are TRBV11-2 and TRBJ1-3, with 7 bases fitting TRBD1. The V gene's germline CDR1 is SGHAT and CDR2 FQNNGV. The CDR3 extends over 17 amino acids. With V trimmed by 0 bases and J by 4 bases, 9 bases remained unmatched. CDR3 protein: CASSLDQERGRGNTIYF. Here the CDR3 DNA reads TGTGCCAGCAGCTTAGATCAGGAAAGGGGGCGCGGAAACACCATATATTTT.